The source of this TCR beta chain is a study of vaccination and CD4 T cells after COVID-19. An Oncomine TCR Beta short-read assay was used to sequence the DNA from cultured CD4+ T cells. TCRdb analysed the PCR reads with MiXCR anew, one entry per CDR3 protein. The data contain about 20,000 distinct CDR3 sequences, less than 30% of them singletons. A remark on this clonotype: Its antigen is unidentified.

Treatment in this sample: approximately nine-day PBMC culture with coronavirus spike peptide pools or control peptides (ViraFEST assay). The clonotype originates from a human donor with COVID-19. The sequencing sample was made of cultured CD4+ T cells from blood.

The CDR3 region has the DNA TGCAGTGCTCACCATGGGGGCCAGTACTTC. Translated: CSAHHGGQYF. The gene calls are TRBV20-1 and TRBJ2-7, with a tentative D call TRBD1 (6 bases). The germline V gene encodes CDR1 DFQATT and CDR2 SNEGSKA (reference sequence). CDR3 size: 10 residues. The germline V and J ends were trimmed by 5 bases and 10 bases, with 12 bases remaining between them.